What follows describes a single T cell receptor (beta chain). This receptor's antigen is unknown. The record has no base qualities; no much larger clone is one base away. The receptor library was made with the immunoSEQ multiplex PCR assay. For most patients, genomic DNA was isolated using the Qiagen DNeasy Blood and Tissue Kit and was shipped frozen to Adaptive Biotechnologies for TCR sequencing. For most patients, genomic DNA was subjected to high-throughput TCR-beta CDR3 sequencing by Adaptive Biotechnologies. Turning to the authors' computational methods: Adaptive's ImmunoSEQ software supplied the TCR sequencing data for about 18 patients, while MiXCR and VDJtools were used to process a few other patients. To correct CD4 versus CD8 sorting errors, any sequence found in both subsets at a frequency ratio below 5:1 was removed. CDR3 nucleotide sequences shared between donor and recipient were removed because the origin of such sequences could not be assigned. To be classed as alloreactive, a clone needed at least 2-fold expansion over unstimulated cells and a minimum CFSE-low frequency of 0.002% (template counts) or 0.001% (read counts). Mappable clones were those detected in sequenced pre-transplant spleen, lymph node, or MLR CFSE-low populations of the donor or recipient. Cumulative frequency of alloreactive clones was calculated as a percentage of all sequences weighted by copy number. In its TCRdb copy, this immuneACCESS table keeps in-frame sequences only and misses some clones. Where compared with another copy, unresolved V genes explain less than half of these, and the others have no known cause. That table supplies the V and J calls and clone size; D and trimming were determined from the DNA. The sample table contains about 120,000 clones; only one count was recorded for 95% of them. The ten largest clonotypes hold over 2.5% of the sample.

V was cut back by 5 bases and J by 0 bases, leaving a gap of 10 bases between them. The CDR3, from cysteine to phenylalanine, totals 14 residues. Of all the DNA, just the CDR3 is kept, 42 bases in frame from base 1. CDR1 SSHAT and CDR2 FNYEAQ are derived from the germline V gene (reference sequence). These data belong to a study of graft-versus-host responses after intestinal transplantation (dated by TCRdb to the early 2020s). Looking at the study overall: Recipients received multivisceral, liver-intestinal, or isolated intestinal transplants. Every recipient was given anti-thymocyte globulin induction, then maintenance tacrolimus and steroids for roughly 3 years. Bulk TCR-beta CDR3 sequencing was used to track graft-versus-host and host-versus-graft alloreactive T cell clones in the graft, circulation and bone marrow after intestinal transplantation. Alloreactive clones were identified by sequencing pre-transplant mixed lymphocyte reaction products and comparing these products with unstimulated pre-transplant donor and recipient T cells. The cohort enrolled about two dozen intestinal transplant recipients including one retransplant, and 3 patients lacking pretransplant specimens were excluded. A peak of at least 4% donor T cells among recipient peripheral blood mononuclear cells was the definition used for donor T cell macrochimerism. Samples from a few later patients were sequenced in-house on an Illumina MiSeq with MiXCR processing rather than by the commercial service. Study-level results and caveats: Conclusions were limited by the relatively low number and heterogeneity of intestinal transplant patients. GvH clones turned up in recipient bone marrow, with some appearing earlier in ileal mucosa or blood, a pattern consistent with an intestinal mucosal origin. Early after transplant, declines in HvG clones were associated with peak levels of circulating GvH clones. High GvH to HvG T cell clonal ratios were observed in the allografts of patients with donor T cell macrochimerism.

Per the publication, the time point label means: cells obtained before transplantation from donor or recipient. CD3+CD4+ and CD3+CD8+ populations were FACS-sorted from unstimulated pre-transplant donor and recipient cells taken from spleen or lymph nodes. The chain joins TRBV7-7 to TRBJ2-5, with the D gene not confidently named. This receptor was taken from a human donor who received an intestinal transplant. The source material was unstimulated CD8+ T cells sorted from spleen or lymph node cells, sampled before intestinal transplant. This receptor carries the CDR3 CASSPTRNQETQYF. The DNA sequence is given as TGTGCCAGCAGCCCCACACGAAACCAAGAGACCCAGTACTTC.